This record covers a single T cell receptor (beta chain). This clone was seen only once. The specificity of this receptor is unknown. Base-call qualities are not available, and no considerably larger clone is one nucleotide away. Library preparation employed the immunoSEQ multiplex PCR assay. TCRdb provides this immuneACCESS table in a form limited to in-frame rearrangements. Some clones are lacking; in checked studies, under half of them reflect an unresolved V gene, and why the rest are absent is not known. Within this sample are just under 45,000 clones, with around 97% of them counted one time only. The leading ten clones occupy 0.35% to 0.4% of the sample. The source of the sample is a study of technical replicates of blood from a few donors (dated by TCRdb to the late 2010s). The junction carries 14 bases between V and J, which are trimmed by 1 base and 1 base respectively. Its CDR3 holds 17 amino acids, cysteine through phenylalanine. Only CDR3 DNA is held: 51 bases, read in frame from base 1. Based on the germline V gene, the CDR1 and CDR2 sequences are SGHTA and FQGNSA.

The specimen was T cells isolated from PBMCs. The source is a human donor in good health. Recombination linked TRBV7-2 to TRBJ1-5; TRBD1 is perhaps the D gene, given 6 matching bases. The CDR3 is CASSLDLVGQSNQPQHF. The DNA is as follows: TGTGCCAGCAGCTTAGACTTGGTAGGACAGAGCAATCAGCCCCAGCATTTT.